The sample holds a few counts of the clone carrying this T cell receptor (beta chain). The data were obtained in a study of blood T cells in healthy people across ages. Primed by a sample-barcoded 5' primer and a J-beta primer mix, a second PCR proceeded for about 6 to 12 cycles. Researchers report that each sample yielded at least 3 million CDR3-containing paired-end reads. One entry per CDR3 protein, called by TCRdb with MiXCR from the 5' RACE reads. This sample has about 730,000 distinct CDR3 sequences, with roughly 41% found just once. This receptor was obtained from a woman in her sixties or seventies in good health. Sequences were obtained from blood.

In DNA form, the CDR3 reads TGTGCCAGCAGTCCCACGGGGGGGAATTCACCCCTCCACTTT. Encoded protein: CASSPTGGNSPLHF. The chain employs TRBV12-3 or TRBV12-4 and TRBJ1-6; perhaps TRBD1 as D (5 bases). The CDR3 contains 14 residues. Trimming took 5 bases from V and 7 from J, leaving 12 bases between them.